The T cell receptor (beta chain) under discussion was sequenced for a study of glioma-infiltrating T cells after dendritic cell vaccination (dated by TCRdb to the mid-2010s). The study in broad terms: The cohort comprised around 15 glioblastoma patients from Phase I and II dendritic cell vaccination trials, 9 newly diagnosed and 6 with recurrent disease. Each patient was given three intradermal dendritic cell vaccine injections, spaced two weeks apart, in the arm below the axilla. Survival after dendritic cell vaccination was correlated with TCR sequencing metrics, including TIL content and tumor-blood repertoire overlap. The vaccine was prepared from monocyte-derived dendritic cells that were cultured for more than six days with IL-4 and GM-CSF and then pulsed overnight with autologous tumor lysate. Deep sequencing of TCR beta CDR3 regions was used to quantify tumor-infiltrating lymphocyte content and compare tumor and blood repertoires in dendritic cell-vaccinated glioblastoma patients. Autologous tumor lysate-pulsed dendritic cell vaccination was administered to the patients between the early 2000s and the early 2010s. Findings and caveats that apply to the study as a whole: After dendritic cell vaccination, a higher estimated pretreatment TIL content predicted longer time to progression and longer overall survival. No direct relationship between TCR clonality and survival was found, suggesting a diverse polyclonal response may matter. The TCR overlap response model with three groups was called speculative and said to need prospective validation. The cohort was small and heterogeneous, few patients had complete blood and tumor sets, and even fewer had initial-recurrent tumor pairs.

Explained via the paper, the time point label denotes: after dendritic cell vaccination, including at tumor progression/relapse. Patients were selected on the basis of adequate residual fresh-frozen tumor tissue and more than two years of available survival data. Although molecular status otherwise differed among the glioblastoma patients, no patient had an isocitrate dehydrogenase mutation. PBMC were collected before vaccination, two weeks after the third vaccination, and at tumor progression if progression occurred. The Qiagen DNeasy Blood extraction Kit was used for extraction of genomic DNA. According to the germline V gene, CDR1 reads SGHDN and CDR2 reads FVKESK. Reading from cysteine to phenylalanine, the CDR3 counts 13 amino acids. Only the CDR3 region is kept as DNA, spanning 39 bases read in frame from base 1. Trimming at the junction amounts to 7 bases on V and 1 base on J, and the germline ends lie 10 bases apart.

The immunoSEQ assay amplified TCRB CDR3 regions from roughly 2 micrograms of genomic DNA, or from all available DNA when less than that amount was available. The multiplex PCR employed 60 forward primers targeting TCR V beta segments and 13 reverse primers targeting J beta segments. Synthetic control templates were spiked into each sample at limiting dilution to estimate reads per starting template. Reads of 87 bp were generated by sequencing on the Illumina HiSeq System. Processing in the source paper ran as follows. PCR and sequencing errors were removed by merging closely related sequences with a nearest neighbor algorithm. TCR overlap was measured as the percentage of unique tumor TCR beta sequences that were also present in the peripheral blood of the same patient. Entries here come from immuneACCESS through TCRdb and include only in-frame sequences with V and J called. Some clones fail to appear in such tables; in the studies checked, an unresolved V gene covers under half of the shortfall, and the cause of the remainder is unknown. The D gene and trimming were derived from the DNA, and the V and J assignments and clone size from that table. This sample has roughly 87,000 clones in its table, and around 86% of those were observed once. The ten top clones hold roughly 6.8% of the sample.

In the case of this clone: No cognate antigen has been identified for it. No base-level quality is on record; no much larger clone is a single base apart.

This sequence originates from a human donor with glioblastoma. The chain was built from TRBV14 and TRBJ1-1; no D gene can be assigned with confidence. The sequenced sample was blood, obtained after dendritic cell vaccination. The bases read TGTGCCAGCAATGACTCCCCGAACACTGAAGCTTTCTTT. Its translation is CASNDSPNTEAFF.